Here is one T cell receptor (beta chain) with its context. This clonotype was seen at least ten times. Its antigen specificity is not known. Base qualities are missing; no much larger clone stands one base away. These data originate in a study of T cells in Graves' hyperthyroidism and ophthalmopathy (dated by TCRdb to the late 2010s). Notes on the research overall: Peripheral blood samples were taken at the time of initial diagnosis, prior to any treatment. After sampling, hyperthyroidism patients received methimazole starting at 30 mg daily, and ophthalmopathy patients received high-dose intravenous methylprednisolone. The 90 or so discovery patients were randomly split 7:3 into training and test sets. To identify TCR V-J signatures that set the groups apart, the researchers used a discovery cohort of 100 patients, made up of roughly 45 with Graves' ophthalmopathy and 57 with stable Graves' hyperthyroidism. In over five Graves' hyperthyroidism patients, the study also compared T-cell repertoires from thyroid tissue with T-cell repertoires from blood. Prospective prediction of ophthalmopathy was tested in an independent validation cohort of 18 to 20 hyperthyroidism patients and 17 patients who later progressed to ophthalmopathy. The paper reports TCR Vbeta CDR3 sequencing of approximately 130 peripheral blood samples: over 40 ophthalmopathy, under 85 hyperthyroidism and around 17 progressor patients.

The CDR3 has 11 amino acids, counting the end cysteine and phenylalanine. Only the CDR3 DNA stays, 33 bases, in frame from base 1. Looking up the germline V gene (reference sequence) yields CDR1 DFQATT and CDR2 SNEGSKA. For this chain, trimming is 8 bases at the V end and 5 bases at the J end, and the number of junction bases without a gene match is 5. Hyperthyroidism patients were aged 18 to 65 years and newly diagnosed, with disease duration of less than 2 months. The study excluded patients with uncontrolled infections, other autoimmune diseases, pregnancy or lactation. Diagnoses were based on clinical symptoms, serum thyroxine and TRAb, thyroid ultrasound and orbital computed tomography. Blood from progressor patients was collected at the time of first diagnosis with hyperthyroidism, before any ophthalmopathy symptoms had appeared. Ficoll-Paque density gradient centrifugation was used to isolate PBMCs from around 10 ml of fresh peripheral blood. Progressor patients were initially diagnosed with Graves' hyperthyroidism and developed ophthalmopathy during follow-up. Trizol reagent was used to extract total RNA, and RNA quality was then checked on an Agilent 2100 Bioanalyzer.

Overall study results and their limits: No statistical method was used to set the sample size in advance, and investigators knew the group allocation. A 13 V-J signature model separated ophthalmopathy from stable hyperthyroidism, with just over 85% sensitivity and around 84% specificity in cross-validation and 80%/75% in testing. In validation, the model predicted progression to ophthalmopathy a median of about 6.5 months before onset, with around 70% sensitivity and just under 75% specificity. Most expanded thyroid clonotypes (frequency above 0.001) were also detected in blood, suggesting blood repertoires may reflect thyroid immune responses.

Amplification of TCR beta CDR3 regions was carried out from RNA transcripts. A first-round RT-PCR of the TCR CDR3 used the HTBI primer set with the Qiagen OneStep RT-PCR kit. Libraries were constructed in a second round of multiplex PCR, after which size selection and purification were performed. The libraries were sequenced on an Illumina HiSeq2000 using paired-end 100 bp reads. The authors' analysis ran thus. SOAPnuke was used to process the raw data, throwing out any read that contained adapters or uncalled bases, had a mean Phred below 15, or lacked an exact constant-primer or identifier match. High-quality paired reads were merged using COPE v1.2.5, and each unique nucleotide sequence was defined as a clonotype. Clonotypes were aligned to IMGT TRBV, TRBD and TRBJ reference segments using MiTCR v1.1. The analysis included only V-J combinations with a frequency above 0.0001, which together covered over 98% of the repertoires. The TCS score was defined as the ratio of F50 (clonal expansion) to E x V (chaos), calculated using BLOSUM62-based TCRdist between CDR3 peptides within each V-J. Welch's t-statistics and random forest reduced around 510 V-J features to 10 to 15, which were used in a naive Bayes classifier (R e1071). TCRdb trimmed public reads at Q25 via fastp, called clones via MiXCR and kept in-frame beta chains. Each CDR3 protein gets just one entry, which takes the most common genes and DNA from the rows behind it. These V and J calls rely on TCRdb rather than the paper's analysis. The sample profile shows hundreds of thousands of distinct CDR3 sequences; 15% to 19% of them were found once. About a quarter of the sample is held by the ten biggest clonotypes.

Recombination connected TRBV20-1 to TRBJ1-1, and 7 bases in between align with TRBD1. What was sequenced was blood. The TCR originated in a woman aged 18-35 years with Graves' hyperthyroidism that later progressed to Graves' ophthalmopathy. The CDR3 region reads CSPTGVTEAFF. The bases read TGCAGTCCCACAGGGGTGACTGAAGCTTTCTTT.